This T cell receptor (beta chain) derives from a study of preoperative IRX-2 immunotherapy in early breast cancer. Documented treatment: preoperative locoregional IRX-2 cytokine immunotherapy. Patients received preoperative, locoregional IRX-2 cytokine immunotherapy in a phase Ib study. The repertoire was sequenced with immunoSEQ multiplex PCR; TCRdb's copy has only in-frame clones and lacks some. The sample holds 55,000 to 70,000 clones, 94% seen once. Trimming at V came to 6 bases and at J to 1 base, leaving 8 bases not matched to a gene. In germline, CDR1 is SGHNT, CDR2 YYREEE (reference sequence). This CDR3 has 18 amino acids.

The chain employs TRBV5-4 and TRBJ2-6; TRBD2 aligns across 12 bases. The clonotype was recovered from a human donor with breast cancer. This sample was gathered from a patient treated with IRX-2 immunotherapy. The CDR3 DNA sequence: TGTGCCAGCAACCTAGCGGGAGGGCCCCGATCTGGGGCCAACGTCCTGACTTTC. It codes for CASNLAGGPRSGANVLTF.